Listed below are T cell receptor beta chains from one sample, sequenced in a study of somatic mutations in cytotoxic T cells in rheumatoid arthritis. Assay: immunoSEQ multiplex PCR; the TCRdb copy retains only in-frame clones and omits some. The sample consists of around 14,000 clones, about 93% of them appearing once. The sequenced sample consisted of CD4+ T cells sorted from blood. These receptors came from a man in his 70s with rheumatoid arthritis. Each CDR3 is given with its conserved first and last residue. Fields, in order: clone size, D gene, V gene, J gene, CDR3 DNA, CDR3 protein. D genes are given only for firm matches. The size field is filled for only some rows; it gives once, few, many or a size class.

clone_size: -
d_call: TRBD1
v_call: TRBV7-9
j_call: TRBJ1-2
cdr3_nt: TGTGCCAGCAGCGCACAGGGGATGCCCTCGGGTGGCTACACCTTC
cdr3_aa: CASSAQGMPSGGYTF

clone_size: -
d_call: TRBD1
v_call: TRBV5-6
j_call: TRBJ2-5
cdr3_nt: TGTGCCAGCAGCTTGGGACAGGGTGTCTTGGAGACCCAGTACTTC
cdr3_aa: CASSLGQGVLETQYF

clone_size: -
d_call: -
v_call: TRBV6-1
j_call: TRBJ1-1
cdr3_nt: TGTGCCAGCAGTTTAGGGGTGTGGACTGAAGCTTTCTTT
cdr3_aa: CASSLGVWTEAFF

clone_size: -
d_call: TRBD1
v_call: TRBV5-1
j_call: TRBJ2-7
cdr3_nt: TGCGCCAGCAGCTCCCGGGACAGCACCTACGAGCAGTACTTC
cdr3_aa: CASSSRDSTYEQYF

clone_size: -
d_call: -
v_call: TRBV30
j_call: TRBJ1-2
cdr3_nt: TGTGCCTGGAGGCGAGGGGGCTACACCTTC
cdr3_aa: CAWRRGGYTF

clone_size: -
d_call: TRBD1
v_call: TRBV25-1
j_call: TRBJ1-1
cdr3_nt: TGTGCCAGCAGTGAGGCTGGCAGGGGGCGAGCTACTGAAGCTTTCTTT
cdr3_aa: CASSEAGRGRATEAFF

clone_size: -
d_call: TRBD2
v_call: TRBV6-1
j_call: TRBJ2-7
cdr3_nt: TGTGCCAGCAGTGAAAATCCAGGGACTACTATTTCCTACGAGCAGTACTTC
cdr3_aa: CASSENPGTTISYEQYF

clone_size: few
d_call: -
v_call: TRBV15
j_call: TRBJ2-3
cdr3_nt: TGTGCCACCAGCAGAGATCCAGGAGATACGCAGTATTTT
cdr3_aa: CATSRDPGDTQYF

clone_size: -
d_call: -
v_call: TRBV10-3
j_call: TRBJ2-7
cdr3_nt: TGTGCCATCAGTGCTCAGGACTACGAGCAGTACTTC
cdr3_aa: CAISAQDYEQYF

clone_size: -
d_call: TRBD1
v_call: TRBV5-1
j_call: TRBJ2-7
cdr3_nt: TGCGCCAGCAGGACCGGGACAGGGATCTCCTACGAGCAGTACTTC
cdr3_aa: CASRTGTGISYEQYF

clone_size: -
d_call: TRBD1
v_call: TRBV28
j_call: TRBJ1-3
cdr3_nt: TGTGCCAGCAGTTTATCGACAGGGGCATCGGGAAACACCATATATTTT
cdr3_aa: CASSLSTGASGNTIYF

clone_size: -
d_call: TRBD1
v_call: TRBV5-1
j_call: TRBJ2-5
cdr3_nt: TGCGCCAGCAGCCCGGGGACAGCATTTCAAGAGACCCAGTACTTC
cdr3_aa: CASSPGTAFQETQYF

clone_size: once
d_call: -
v_call: TRBV7-9
j_call: TRBJ1-1
cdr3_nt: TGTGCCAGCAGCCTTGGCAGGAACACTGAAGCTTTCTTT
cdr3_aa: CASSLGRNTEAFF

clone_size: -
d_call: -
v_call: TRBV2
j_call: TRBJ2-7
cdr3_nt: TGTGCCAGCAGCCCAGACAGGTACTCCTACGAGCAGTACTTC
cdr3_aa: CASSPDRYSYEQYF

clone_size: -
d_call: -
v_call: TRBV27
j_call: TRBJ1-2
cdr3_nt: TGTGCCAGCAGCCCAAGTGGAGGGGTCGGCTATGGCTACACCTTC
cdr3_aa: CASSPSGGVGYGYTF

clone_size: -
d_call: -
v_call: TRBV7-9
j_call: TRBJ1-1
cdr3_nt: TGTGCCAGCAGCTTAGGAGCGGGCGCGAGGACTGAAGCTTTCTTT
cdr3_aa: CASSLGAGARTEAFF

clone_size: -
d_call: TRBD1
v_call: TRBV9
j_call: TRBJ1-1
cdr3_nt: TGTGCCAGCAGCGTAGTGGGGACAGGGAGGACTGAAGCTTTCTTT
cdr3_aa: CASSVVGTGRTEAFF

clone_size: -
d_call: -
v_call: TRBV4-1
j_call: TRBJ2-7
cdr3_nt: TGCGCCAGCAGCGTTTGGACTGGATCCTACGAGCAGTACTTC
cdr3_aa: CASSVWTGSYEQYF

clone_size: -
d_call: TRBD1
v_call: TRBV30
j_call: TRBJ1-2
cdr3_nt: TGTGCCTGGAGTGGGGACAGACGTAACTATGGCTACACCTTC
cdr3_aa: CAWSGDRRNYGYTF